These 18 T cell receptor beta chains share one sample of origin, sequenced in a study of T-cell reconstitution after alpha-beta-depleted transplantation in children. Unique molecular identifiers featured in how the TCRbeta library was prepared. MiXCR, run by TCRdb on the PCR reads, gives a single entry per CDR3 protein. The table has some 120,000 distinct CDR3 sequences, about a tenth seen once. The source material was PBMCs, sampled before TCRalphabeta/CD19-depleted stem cell transplant. These receptors all stem from a boy between 2 and 10 years old with acute lymphoblastic leukemia, due to receive a stem cell transplant.

This clonotype was counted between two and nine times. The rearrangement joins TRBV29-1 to TRBJ2-1; D not certain. V was cut by 4 bases and J by 1 base, with 11 bases left in between. This CDR3 contains 14 residues. CDR1 SQVTM and CDR2 ANQGSEA come from the germline V gene. CDR3 sequence: CSVGTDRSYNEQFF. The CDR3 coding sequence is TGCAGCGTTGGGACGGATCGATCCTACAATGAGCAGTTCTTC.

This chain uses TRBV12-3 or TRBV12-4 with TRBJ2-1; 8 bases match TRBD1. Trimming at V came to 7 bases and at J to 6 bases, leaving 14 bases not matched to a gene. The CDR3 is 16 residues long. CDR3 loop: CASTPWVRGLGNEQFF. CDR3 sequence (DNA): TGTGCCAGCACCCCTTGGGTCAGGGGGCTCGGCAATGAGCAGTTCTTC.

This clonotype was found a few times. The V gene is TRBV20-1, the J gene TRBJ2-3; D could derive from TRBD1 or TRBD2 (6 bases each). CDR3 size: 15 residues. Per the germline V gene, CDR1 is DFQATT and CDR2 is SNEGSKA (reference sequence). Trimming pared 5 bases from V and 2 bases from J, leaving 17 bases between. CDR3 in amino acids: CSAFPLGGSTDTQYF. The CDR3 nucleotides read TGCAGTGCTTTTCCCTTAGGGGGGTCCACAGATACGCAGTATTTT.

The chain has TRBV29-1 and TRBJ1-2; no firm D call. Trimming stripped 1 base from V and 8 bases from J, with 8 bases between. The CDR3 sequence is 11 residues long. The germline V gene encodes CDR1 SQVTM and CDR2 ANQGSEA. CDR3 in amino acids: CSVEVRGGYTF. The CDR3 coding sequence is TGCAGCGTTGAAGTACGAGGAGGCTACACCTTC.

This chain connects TRBV6-2 or TRBV6-3 to TRBJ2-2, with D possibly matching TRBD1 (6 bases). The CDR3 runs 14 residues. Trimming took off 6 bases at V and 3 bases at J, with 11 bases between the two ends. Germline V gives CDR1 MNHEY, CDR2 SVGEGT. CDR3 in DNA: TGTGCCAGCAGAAGGGACACTTACACCGGGGAGCTGTTTTTT. It specifies CASRRDTYTGELFF.

V usage is TRBV12-1 and J usage is TRBJ2-6; the table's D call TRBD1 went unverified against the DNA. TRBV12-1 is termed a pseudogene. This CDR3 is built from 18 residues. The chain's CDR3 is CASSCLVQESSGANVLTF. CDR3 bases: TGTGCCAGCAGCTGCCTTGTCCAGGAAAGCTCTGGGGCCAACGTCCTGACTTTC.

This clonotype was observed a handful of times. The chain uses TRBV5-1 and TRBJ1-2; D may be TRBD1 (6 bases). There are 15 residues in the CDR3. Germline values: CDR1 SGHRS, CDR2 YFSETQ. V was cut by 2 bases and J by 2 bases, with 13 bases left in between. CDR3 sequence (DNA): TGCGCCAGCAGCTTCCCGGGGACACAAAACTATGGCTACACCTTC. Its translation is CASSFPGTQNYGYTF.

In this sample, this clonotype turned up a few times. The gene calls are TRBV20-1 and TRBJ2-3, with 13 bases identical to TRBD2. Germline CDR1 and CDR2: DFQATT and SNEGSKA (reference sequence). With 4 bases clipped from V and 9 bases from J, the junction kept 10 bases outside the gene matches. This CDR3 region has 15 residues. The CDR3 protein is CSAKGLAGVPGTQYF. DNA for the CDR3: TGCAGTGCTAAAGGACTAGCGGGGGTCCCAGGGACGCAGTATTTT.

This clonotype came up many times. V gene TRBV5-6 combines with J gene TRBJ2-5; a weak D match, TRBD1 (7 bases). Germline CDR1 SGHDT, CDR2 YYEEEE. Trimming took 3 bases from V and 5 from J, leaving 14 bases between them. This CDR3 spans 14 amino acids. CDR3 DNA: TGTGCCAGCAGCTACCAGGGGGGACGGGAGACCCAGTACTTC. It codes for CASSYQGGRETQYF.

This CDR3 is CASSWTSAYEQYF. DNA of the CDR3: TGTGCCAGCAGTTGGACTAGCGCCTACGAGCAGTACTTC. The chain combines TRBV27 with TRBJ2-7; 9 nucleotides line up with TRBD2. The CDR3 extends over 13 amino acids. Germline loops: CDR1 MNHEY, CDR2 SMNVEV (reference sequence). Unmatched junction bases numbered 0, after V lost 4 bases and J lost 2 bases.

This chain joins TRBV7-9 and TRBJ2-7, with a weak D call TRBD2 (5 bases). Per the germline V gene, CDR1 is SEHNR and CDR2 is FQNEAQ (reference sequence). V was clipped by 5 bases and J by 1 base, with 15 bases between them. The CDR3 is 15 amino acids. The DNA of the CDR3 is TGTGCCAGCAGCGGAGGAGGTTCCCCGTCCTACGAGCAGTACTTC. Its protein is CASSGGGSPSYEQYF.

Many counts were recorded for this clonotype. The genes are TRBV5-1 and TRBJ1-1; 9 bases line up with TRBD1. CDR1 SGHRS and CDR2 YFSETQ come from the germline V gene. The trim removed 5 bases at V and 5 bases at J, leaving 7 bases unmatched. The CDR3 is 14 residues long. CDR3 coding DNA: TGCGCCAGCAGTGATAACAGGGGGCTTACTGAAGCTTTCTTT. Protein product: CASSDNRGLTEAFF.

This clonotype was seen repeatedly, ten times or more. V usage is TRBV5-1 and J usage is TRBJ2-1, with 12 positions matching TRBD2. Germline values: CDR1 SGHRS, CDR2 YFSETQ. The ends lost 3 bases at V and 10 bases at J; junction bases unmatched: 11. This CDR3 is built from 16 residues. The CDR3 reads CASSWADWTSGTEQFF. CDR3 DNA: TGCGCCAGCAGCTGGGCAGATTGGACTAGCGGGACAGAGCAGTTCTTC. The full variable domain, with the rest looked up from reference TRBV5-1 and TRBJ2-1, is KAGVTQTPRYLIKTRGQQVTLSCSPISGHRSVSWYQQTPGQGLQFLFEYFSETQRNKGNFPGRFSGRQFSNSRSEMNVSTLELGDSALYLCASSWADWTSGTEQFFGPGTRLTVL.

This clonotype has ten or more counts. V and J are TRBV5-1 and TRBJ2-3, with 7 bases fitting TRBD2. The CDR3 loop spans 15 amino acids. Per germline, CDR1 SGHRS and CDR2 YFSETQ. Trimming removed 1 base from V and 0 bases from J; junction bases left unmatched: 2. The CDR3 DNA reads as TGCGCCAGCAGCTTGCCTAGCGGTAGCACAGATACGCAGTATTTT. As protein: CASSLPSGSTDTQYF.

This clonotype was seen only once. A read error is likely, as this CDR3 ends without the conserved phenylalanine or tryptophan. This rearrangement joins TRBV6-5 to TRBJ1-5, with 11 bases matching TRBD1. J gave up 7 bases and V 4 bases, and 6 bases lay outside the gene matches. Germline V gene lookup returns CDR1 MNHEY and CDR2 SVGAGI. The CDR3 has 15 residues. CDR3 sequence (DNA): TGTGCCAGCAGTTCCCTGGGGACAGGGGGGCAGCCCCAGCATTGT. Translation gives CASSSLGTGGQPQHC.

This clonotype was seen a few times. The chain is built from TRBV15 and TRBJ2-7; TRBD2 aligns across 11 bases. Germline-derived CDR1 and CDR2 are LNHNV and YYDKDF (reference sequence). The CDR3 length is 17 residues. Unmatched junction bases numbered 12, after V lost 2 bases and J lost 6 bases. In nucleotides, the CDR3 is TGTGCCACCAGCAGAAGAGTTAGCGGGAGGGCATTTAGCGAGCAGTACTTC. Translation: CATSRRVSGRAFSEQYF. The full variable domain, its missing parts supplied by reference TRBV15 and TRBJ2-7, is DAMVIQNPRYQVTQFGKPVTLSCSQTLNHNVMYWYQQKSSQAPKLLFHYYDKDFNNEADTPDNFQSRRPNTSFCFLDIRSPGLGDTAMYLCATSRRVSGRAFSEQYFGPGTRLTVT.

The chain employs TRBV12-3 or TRBV12-4 and TRBJ2-2; D is undetermined. This CDR3 has 16 amino acids. V was pared by 5 bases and J by 2 bases, with 15 bases between. CDR3 loop: CASSPVRVANTGELFF. Here the CDR3 DNA reads TGTGCCAGCAGTCCCGTTCGCGTGGCTAACACCGGGGAGCTGTTTTTT.

This clonotype was counted only a few times. The J gene is TRBJ1-6, the V gene TRBV5-1; maybe TRBD1 (6 bases). The germline V gene encodes CDR1 SGHRS and CDR2 YFSETQ. This CDR3 contains 13 residues. The V and J ends lost 4 bases and 10 bases respectively, with 12 bases between them. Here the CDR3 reads CASSPGDYSPLHF. DNA for the CDR3: TGCGCCAGCAGCCCAGGGGATTACTCACCCCTCCACTTT.